This T cell receptor (beta chain) was sequenced in a study of blood T cell repertoires in COVID-19. The method was immunoSEQ multiplex PCR; TCRdb's version includes in-frame clones alone and lacks a portion of them. The sample holds under 60,000 clones, roughly nine tenths seen once. The sample holds a few counts of this clone. Sequencing was performed on peripheral blood. This TCR was sampled from a woman of 80 years or more with acute or convalescent COVID-19.

The CDR3 DNA sequence: TGCGCCAGCAGCTTGGATCAGGGGACCGGGGAGCTGTTTTTT. Residues: CASSLDQGTGELFF. The chain has TRBV5-1 and TRBJ2-2; a possible D gene is TRBD1 (6 bases). Germline CDR1 reads SGHRS; CDR2 reads YFSETQ. This CDR3 has 14 amino acids. Trimming removed 0 bases at V and 5 bases at J, with 8 bases between.